The T cell receptor beta chain under discussion was sequenced for a study of monozygotic twins with inflammatory bowel disease. This CDR3 is built from 16 residues. Germline CDR1 LNHDA, CDR2 SQIVND (reference sequence). Following a re-call of the 5' RACE reads, TCRdb has one entry per CDR3 protein and lacks DNA. Its clone listing holds about 450,000 distinct CDR3 sequences. V gene TRBV19 combines with J gene TRBJ1-1; TCRdb selects TRBD1, and the lack of DNA leaves this call unchecked. This receptor was taken from a human donor with ulcerative colitis or Crohn's disease, or a healthy co-twin of an affected twin (not recorded which). Source material: blood. CDR3 protein: CASVALGSGAWTEAFF.